One and the same sample provided the 8 T cell receptor beta chains below, sequenced in a study of spatial heterogeneity in lung cancer. Findings and limits, study-wide: Within tumors, counts of expanded alpha and beta TCRs tracked tumor mutation counts.

TCRdb reprocessed the 5' RACE reads with MiXCR, giving one entry per CDR3 protein. Of 12,000 or so distinct CDR3 sequences listed, roughly 15% are singletons. Which antigens these TCRs recognize remains unknown. The time point denotes: sample taken at primary tumor resection. The sequencing used lung tumor tissue, collected at surgery. The source is a male donor with early-stage non-small cell lung cancer.

This clonotype was seen only a few times. The chain has TRBV12-3 or TRBV12-4 and TRBJ1-3; D not certain. V shed 2 bases and J shed 1 base, with 9 bases lying between them. CDR3 size: 15 residues. For the CDR3, the DNA is TGTGCCAGCAGTTTAAAGAGAGTGTCTGGAAACACCATATATTTT. Translating gives CASSLKRVSGNTIYF.

This clonotype was found many times. The V call is TRBV20-1, the J call TRBJ1-5; no clear D gene. This CDR3 spans 14 amino acids. V was shortened by 5 bases and J by 0 bases, with 11 bases between the two germline ends. Germline CDR1 is DFQATT and CDR2 is SNEGSKA (reference sequence). CDR3: CSAPAGRSNQPQHF. DNA for the CDR3: TGCAGTGCTCCCGCCGGGCGTAGCAATCAGCCCCAGCATTTT.

This clonotype has a count of ten or more. J is TRBJ2-1 and V is TRBV29-1; no clear D. V was clipped by 3 bases and J by 4 bases, with 16 bases between them. The CDR3 has 15 residues. Germline CDR1 and CDR2: SQVTM and ANQGSEA. CDR3 sequence (DNA): TGCAGCGTTGACCCCACGGAGAACATATACAATGAGCAGTTCTTC. Amino acids: CSVDPTENIYNEQFF.

By sample fraction, this clonotype is medium-sized. The chain joins TRBV25-1 to TRBJ1-1, with D hard to call. Trimming pared 4 bases from V and 7 bases from J, leaving 7 bases between. The length of the CDR3 is 11 residues. The germline V gene encodes CDR1 MGHDK and CDR2 SYGVNS. DNA of the CDR3: TGTGCCAGCAGTGCATGGGATGAAGCTTTCTTT. Translation: CASSAWDEAFF.

The chain combines TRBV19 with TRBJ1-3; no clear D gene. The germline V gene has CDR1 LNHDA and CDR2 SQIVND (reference sequence). This CDR3 has 17 amino acids. The V gene lost 5 bases and the J gene lost 5 bases, with 22 bases spanning the gap. The CDR3 nucleotides read TGTGCCAGTAGTGGACCGGGCCCGATAAGCCCAAGAAACACCATATATTTT. This encodes CASSGPGPISPRNTIYF.

The table lists this clonotype with a few counts. This chain uses TRBV18 with TRBJ1-6, with D possibly being TRBD1 (5 bases). The V and J ends lost 5 bases and 7 bases respectively, with 9 bases between them. Germline CDR1 and CDR2: KGHSH and LQKENI. The CDR3 runs 13 residues. CDR3 region: CASSSGTNSPLHF. The CDR3 nucleotides are TGTGCCAGCTCATCAGGGACCAATTCACCCCTCCACTTT. The variable domain in full, with the rest retrieved from reference TRBV18 and TRBJ1-6, is NAGVMQNPRHLVRRRGQEARLRCSPMKGHSHVYWYRQLPEEGLKFMVYLQKENIIDESGMPKERFSAEFPKEGPSILRIQQVVRGDSAAYFCASSSGTNSPLHFGNGTRLTVT.

This clonotype was counted a few times. The chain's CDR3 is CASSDRGLAGGQRNEQFF. As DNA, the CDR3 is TGTGCCAGCAGTGATCGAGGACTAGCGGGAGGGCAACGTAATGAGCAGTTCTTC. V usage is TRBV6-1 and J usage is TRBJ2-1; 15 bases match TRBD2. V lost 3 bases and J lost 7; bases outside the gene matches: 10. This CDR3 spans 18 amino acids. Germline loops: CDR1 MNHNS, CDR2 SASEGT.

This clonotype is labeled as large (0.1 to 1%). CDR3 nucleotide sequence: TGCAGTGCTAGAGATTTATCAGCGGGAGTCCGGTACGAGCAGTACTTC. As protein: CSARDLSAGVRYEQYF. V is TRBV20-1 and J is TRBJ2-7, with 8 bases lining up with TRBD2. Germline trimming cut 0 bases from V and 4 bases from J; bases unmatched to any gene: 11. CDR3 length equals 16 residues. Germline CDR1 reads DFQATT; CDR2 reads SNEGSKA (reference sequence).